The clone carrying this TCR beta chain showed up just once. The antigen remains undetermined. Amplification used 60 Vbeta primers and 13 Jbeta primers. The assay was immunoSEQ multiplex PCR, and TCRdb's table has in-frame clones only and misses some. The table has some 130,000 clones, approximately 60% seen once. The sample comes from a study of cytomegalovirus exposure and HLA in healthy donors. V lost 4 bases and J lost 1; bases outside the gene matches: 14. CDR1 and CDR2 (germline): SGHNT, YYREEE (reference sequence). The CDR3 length is 18 residues. Study results and limitations: HLA alleles were associated with 16,951 TCR beta sequences in a later analysis at 0.05 false discovery rate.

The sequencing input was PBMCs. This sequence joins TRBV5-4 and TRBJ2-7; TRBD1 matches 10 bases. This clonotype originated in a human donor in good health. This CDR3 reads CASSGKTDRGPYSYEQYF. CDR3 DNA: TGTGCCAGCAGCGGGAAAACTGACAGGGGGCCTTATTCCTACGAGCAGTACTTC.